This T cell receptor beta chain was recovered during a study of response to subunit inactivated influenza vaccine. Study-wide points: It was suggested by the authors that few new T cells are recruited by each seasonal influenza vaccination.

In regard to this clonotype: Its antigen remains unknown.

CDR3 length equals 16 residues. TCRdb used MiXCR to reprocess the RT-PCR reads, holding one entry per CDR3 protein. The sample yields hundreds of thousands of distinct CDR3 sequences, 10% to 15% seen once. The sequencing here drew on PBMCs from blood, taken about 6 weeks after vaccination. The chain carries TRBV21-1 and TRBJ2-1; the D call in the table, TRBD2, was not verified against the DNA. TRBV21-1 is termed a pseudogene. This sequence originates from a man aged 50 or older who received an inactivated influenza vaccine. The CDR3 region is CASSKSAGTWDNEQFF. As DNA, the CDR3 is TGTGCCAGCAGCAAATCGGCCGGGACTTGGGACAATGAGCAGTTCTTC.